The TCR beta chain under discussion was sequenced for a study of glioma-infiltrating T cells. The study's findings and limits: Above-expected tissue-blood divergence occurred in all gliomas, most in low-grade ones. CDR3 overlap between tissue and blood was very small.

Trimming shortened V by 2 bases and J by 1 base, and 8 bases separated the two germline ends. The CDR3 has 13 residues. The germline V gene has CDR1 DFQATT and CDR2 SNEGSKA (reference sequence). This clonotype was counted a few times. Its antigen is unknown. TCR alpha and beta CDR3 regions were amplified from RNA using iRepertoire nested multiplex PCR. One-step reverse transcription and amplification started from about 100-400 ng of tissue mRNA or PBMC total RNA. MiXCR was run by TCRdb on the multiplex PCR reads, yielding one entry per CDR3 protein. The table lists some 130,000 distinct CDR3 sequences, more than 20% of them singletons.

Sequences were obtained from glioma tissue, nonneoplastic brain tissue, or PBMCs (not recorded which). The V call is TRBV20-1, the J call TRBJ1-1; D unresolved. The receptor's source is a human donor with low-grade glioma or glioblastoma, undergoing nonglioma brain surgery, or in good health (not recorded which). This CDR3 reads CSARKPGNTEAFF. The CDR3 DNA reads as TGCAGTGCTAGAAAACCCGGGAACACTGAAGCTTTCTTT.